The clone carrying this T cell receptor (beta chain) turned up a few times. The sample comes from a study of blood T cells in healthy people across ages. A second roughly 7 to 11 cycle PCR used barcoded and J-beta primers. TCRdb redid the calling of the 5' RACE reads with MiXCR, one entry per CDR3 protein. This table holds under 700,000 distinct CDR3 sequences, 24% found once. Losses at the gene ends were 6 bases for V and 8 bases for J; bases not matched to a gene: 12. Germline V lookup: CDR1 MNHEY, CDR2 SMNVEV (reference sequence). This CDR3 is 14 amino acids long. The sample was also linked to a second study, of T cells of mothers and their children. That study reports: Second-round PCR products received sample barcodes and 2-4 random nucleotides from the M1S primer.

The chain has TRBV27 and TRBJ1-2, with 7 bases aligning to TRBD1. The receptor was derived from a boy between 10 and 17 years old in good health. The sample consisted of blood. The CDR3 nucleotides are TGTGCCAGCAGCCCCTTACAGGGGCGCAGCGGCTACACCTTC. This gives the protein CASSPLQGRSGYTF.